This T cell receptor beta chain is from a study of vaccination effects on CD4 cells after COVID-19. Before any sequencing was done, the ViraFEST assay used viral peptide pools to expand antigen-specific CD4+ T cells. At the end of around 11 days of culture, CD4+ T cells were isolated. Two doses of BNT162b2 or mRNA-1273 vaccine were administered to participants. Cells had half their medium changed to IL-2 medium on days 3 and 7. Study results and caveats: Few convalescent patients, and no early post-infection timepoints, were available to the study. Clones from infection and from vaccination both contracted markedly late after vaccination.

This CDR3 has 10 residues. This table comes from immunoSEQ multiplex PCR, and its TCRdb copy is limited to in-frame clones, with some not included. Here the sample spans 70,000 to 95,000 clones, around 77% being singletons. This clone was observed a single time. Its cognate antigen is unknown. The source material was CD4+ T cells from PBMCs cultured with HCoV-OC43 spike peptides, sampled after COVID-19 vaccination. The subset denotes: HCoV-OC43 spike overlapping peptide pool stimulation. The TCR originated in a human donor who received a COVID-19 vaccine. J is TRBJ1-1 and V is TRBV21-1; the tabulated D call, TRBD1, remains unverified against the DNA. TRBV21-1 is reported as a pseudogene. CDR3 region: CASRKGEAFF. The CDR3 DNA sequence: TGTGCCAGCAGGAAGGGGGAAGCTTTCTTT.